This is a list of T cell receptor beta chains from one sample in a study of CD8+CD57+ T cells in acquired aplastic anemia. TCRdb re-analysed the reads in MiXCR, keeping a single row per CDR3 protein. Among about 200,000 distinct CDR3 sequences listed, under 55% were seen once. Sequencing was performed on sorted CD4+, CD8+, or CD8+CD57+ T cells (not recorded which) from PBMCs. All receptors derive from a human donor with aplastic anemia. Each CDR3 is given with its conserved first and last residue. D genes are given only for firm matches. Expanded clones get a size class; other rows say once, few or many, or leave the size out.

v_gene,abundance,d_gene,j_gene,CDR3aa,CDR3nt
TRBV30,once,TRBD1,TRBJ1-4,CAWSARAGGNGKLFF,TGTGCCTGGAGTGCACGGGCAGGGGGGAATGGAAAACTGTTTTTT
TRBV7-2,few,-,TRBJ2-5,CASSQRTAKETQYF,TGTGCCAGCAGCCAAAGGACAGCAAAAGAGACCCAGTACTTC
TRBV7-6,once,-,TRBJ1-6,CASSLGHQAYSPLHF,TGTGCCAGCAGCCTGGGACATCAGGCATATTCACCCCTCCACTTT
TRBV12-3/TRBV12-4,many,TRBD2,TRBJ2-3,CASSLTTGGTDTQYF,TGTGCCAGTAGTTTGACAACGGGGGGGACAGATACGCAGTATTTT
TRBV15,-,TRBD1,TRBJ1-5,CATRGGGISQHF,TGTGCCACCAGGGGAGGGGGCATTTCCCAGCATTTT
TRBV4-2,many,TRBD2,TRBJ2-7,CASSQDLGDGGEQYF,TGTGCCAGCAGCCAAGATCTCGGGGACGGGGGGGAGCAGTACTTC
TRBV10-3,-,TRBD1,TRBJ2-7,CAISAGQGYEQYF,TGTGCCATCAGTGCGGGACAGGGTTACGAGCAGTACTTC
TRBV5-1,-,TRBD1,TRBJ2-1,CASSEGQGAREQFF,TGCGCCAGCAGCGAGGGACAGGGGGCACGGGAGCAGTTCTTC
TRBV19,-,TRBD1,TRBJ1-4,CASSKTHRGRDEKLFF,TGTGCCAGTAGTAAGACGCACAGGGGTAGGGATGAAAAACTGTTTTTT
TRBV3-1,many,-,TRBJ2-7,CASSQDLRRAYEQYF,TGTGCCAGCAGCCAAGATCTGCGCCGCGCCTACGAGCAGTACTTC
TRBV15,-,TRBD1,TRBJ1-2,CATSLGTAALTYGYTF,TGTGCCACCAGCCTTGGGACAGCAGCTTTAACCTATGGCTACACCTTC
TRBV7-2,-,-,TRBJ2-5,CASSPGQRAQYF,TGTGCCAGCAGCCCCGGTCAAAGGGCCCAGTACTTC
TRBV7-9,few,-,TRBJ2-7,CASSPPGALGYGEQYF,TGTGCCAGCAGCCCACCGGGGGCATTGGGCTACGGCGAGCAGTACTTT
TRBV10-3,-,TRBD1,TRBJ1-2,CAIKRQGAWGYTF,TGTGCCATCAAGAGACAGGGGGCGTGGGGCTACACCTTC
TRBV18,-,-,TRBJ2-1,CASSPSRTSSDNEQFF,TGTGCCAGCTCACCGTCTAGGACCTCAAGCGACAATGAGCAGTTCTTC
TRBV19,many,-,TRBJ2-1,CASRRSGGGGGQFF,TGTGCCAGTAGACGGTCAGGGGGGGGGGGCGGGCAGTTCTTC
TRBV20-1,many,-,TRBJ2-5,CSASWQSGGQETQYF,TGCAGTGCTAGTTGGCAGTCTGGGGGTCAAGAGACCCAGTACTTC
TRBV5-1,many,-,TRBJ1-2,CASSPQGGYGYTF,TGCGCCAGCAGCCCCCAGGGAGGCTATGGCTACACCTTC
TRBV15,few,TRBD2,TRBJ2-2,CATKPRTSANTGELFF,TGTGCCACAAAACCCCGGACTAGCGCGAACACCGGGGAGCTGTTTTTT
TRBV27,many,TRBD1,TRBJ2-1,CASSRSTGVEQFF,TGTGCCAGCAGTAGATCGACAGGGGTTGAGCAGTTCTTC
TRBV7-9,-,-,TRBJ1-2,CASSLGENYGYIF,TGTGCCAGCAGCTTAGGGGAGAACTATGGCTACATCTTC
TRBV5-6,-,-,TRBJ2-1,CASSLSYNEQFF,TGTGCCAGCAGCTTGTCCTACAATGAGCAGTTCTTC
TRBV20-1,-,TRBD1,TRBJ2-5,CSAMRGQGEETQYF,TGCAGTGCTATGCGAGGACAGGGGGAAGAGACCCAGTACTTC
TRBV7-9,-,-,TRBJ1-5,CASSLGGRQANQPQHF,TGTGCCAGCAGCTTAGGAGGGAGGCAGGCTAATCAGCCCCAGCATTTT
TRBV18,few,TRBD1,TRBJ1-1,CASSLRDRSTEAFF,TGTGCCAGCTCACTCCGGGACAGGAGCACTGAAGCTTTCTTT
TRBV30,many,TRBD1,TRBJ1-5,CAWSVGGTGDQPQHF,TGTGCCTGGAGTGTAGGTGGTACAGGGGATCAGCCCCAGCATTTT
TRBV7-9,-,-,TRBJ1-6,CASSSHEASPLHF,TGTGCCAGCAGCTCTCACGAGGCTTCACCCCTCCACTTT
TRBV15,-,-,TRBJ1-4,CATSRDAVRNEKLFF,TGTGCCACCAGCAGAGATGCAGTACGAAACGAAAAACTGTTTTTT
TRBV20-1,-,TRBD2,TRBJ2-3,CSATPGLAGGPDTQYF,TGCAGTGCTACCCCCGGACTAGCGGGAGGTCCAGATACGCAGTATTTT
TRBV5-1,-,-,TRBJ2-5,CASSGSGLEVETQYF,TGCGCCAGCAGCGGTTCGGGCTTAGAGGTGGAGACCCAGTACTTC
TRBV20-1,many,-,TRBJ1-5,CSAQRHFGRNQPQHF,TGCAGTGCTCAGAGACACTTCGGTCGCAATCAGCCCCAGCATTTT
TRBV5-1,-,-,TRBJ1-1,CASSFWGETEAFF,TGCGCCAGCAGCTTTTGGGGGGAAACTGAAGCTTTCTTT
TRBV29-1,many,-,TRBJ2-5,CSVDFLGGSETQYF,TGCAGCGTTGATTTTCTGGGAGGTTCCGAGACCCAGTACTTC
TRBV29-1,many,-,TRBJ2-3,CSVEDRPRTPDTQYF,TGCAGCGTTGAAGACAGACCCCGTACCCCAGATACGCAGTATTTT
TRBV29-1,-,-,TRBJ1-1,CSVEERNTEAFF,TGCAGCGTTGAGGAGAGGAACACTGAAGCTTTCTTT
TRBV19,once,TRBD1,TRBJ2-1,CASSLRPTGDEQFF,TGTGCCAGTAGTCTAAGGCCGACAGGGGATGAGCAGTTCTTC
TRBV10-3,-,-,TRBJ1-5,CAIGEEQRQPQHF,TGTGCCATCGGGGAGGAACAGAGGCAGCCCCAGCATTTT
TRBV7-2,-,TRBD1,TRBJ1-1,CASSATGGANTEAFF,TGTGCCAGCAGCGCGACAGGGGGCGCGAACACTGAAGCTTTCTTT
TRBV20-1,many,TRBD2,TRBJ2-1,CSAVSSGTIYNEQFF,TGCAGTGCGGTTTCTAGCGGCACGATCTACAATGAGCAGTTCTTC
TRBV10-3,many,-,TRBJ2-1,CAISRQESYNEQFF,TGTGCCATCAGTAGACAGGAGAGCTACAATGAGCAGTTCTTC
TRBV5-1,-,-,TRBJ1-2,CASSLAGTAGDYGYTF,TGCGCCAGCAGCTTGGCCGGGACCGCGGGGGACTATGGCTACACCTTC
TRBV10-3,-,-,TRBJ2-1,CAISDWGGEVEQFF,TGTGCCATCAGTGATTGGGGCGGGGAGGTTGAGCAGTTCTTC
TRBV2,once,TRBD1,TRBJ1-6,CASSGTDRGGSPLHF,TGTGCCAGCAGTGGGACGGACAGGGGGGGTTCACCCCTCCACTTT
TRBV19,many,TRBD1,TRBJ2-5,CASSRDREETQYF,TGTGCCAGTAGTAGGGACAGGGAAGAGACCCAGTACTTC
TRBV19,once,TRBD2,TRBJ2-1,CASRASGGKEAQFF,TGTGCCAGTAGGGCTAGCGGGGGGAAAGAGGCCCAGTTCTTC
TRBV15,-,-,TRBJ2-3,CATSNRDRGTDTQYF,TGTGCCACCAGCAATAGGGACCGCGGGACAGATACGCAGTATTTT
TRBV15,many,-,TRBJ1-3,CATSRSYSSGNTIYF,TGTGCCACCAGCAGAAGTTACTCCTCTGGAAACACCATATATTTT
TRBV10-3,-,-,TRBJ1-1,CAISESSDVIEAFF,TGTGCCATCAGTGAGTCTTCGGATGTCATTGAAGCTTTCTTT
TRBV7-9,-,TRBD1,TRBJ2-5,CASSPTGTGDQETQYF,TGTGCCAGCAGCCCAACGGGGACAGGGGACCAAGAGACCCAGTACTTC
TRBV6-1,-,-,TRBJ2-3,CASSEAGGQVNDEQYF,TGTGCCAGCAGTGAAGCGGGGGGGCAGGTGAACGATGAGCAGTATTTT
TRBV6-6,many,-,TRBJ1-6,CASSPGSSSYNSPLHF,TGTGCCAGCAGTCCAGGGTCCAGCTCCTATAATTCACCCCTCCACTTT
TRBV12-3/TRBV12-4,-,-,TRBJ2-5,CASSSWGETQYF,TGTGCCAGCAGCTCCTGGGGGGAGACCCAGTACTTC
TRBV19,medium-sized,-,TRBJ1-2,CASSMGSGVNYGYTF,TGTGCCAGTAGTATGGGGTCAGGGGTGAACTATGGCTACACCTTC
TRBV2,many,TRBD1,TRBJ1-5,CASSEDREGQPQHF,TGTGCCAGCAGCGAGGACAGGGAGGGTCAGCCCCAGCATTTT
TRBV2,many,-,TRBJ1-1,CASSEEGREMNTEAFF,TGTGCCAGCAGTGAAGAAGGACGGGAAATGAACACTGAAGCTTTCTTT
TRBV20-1,-,-,TRBJ2-2,CSASAGSNDGELFF,TGCAGTGCTAGCGCAGGGTCCAACGACGGGGAGCTGTTTTTT
TRBV20-1,-,TRBD1,TRBJ1-2,CSAWTGSHYGYTF,TGCAGTGCTTGGACAGGATCTCACTATGGCTACACCTTC
TRBV6-1,many,TRBD1,TRBJ1-2,CASFPGTGGRDYGYTF,TGTGCCAGCTTCCCCGGGACAGGGGGTAGGGACTATGGCTACACCTTC
TRBV6-5,many,TRBD1,TRBJ1-2,CASSSGQGNYGYTF,TGTGCCAGCAGTTCTGGACAGGGCAACTATGGCTACACCTTC
TRBV6-2/TRBV6-3,-,-,TRBJ1-3,CASSYTRVGNTIYF,TGTGCCAGCAGTTACACCAGGGTTGGAAACACCATATATTTT